This is a list of T cell receptor beta chains from one sample in a study of shared clonotypes between healthy human individuals. The table came from immunoSEQ multiplex PCR; TCRdb's copy has only in-frame clones and leaves some out. The table shows about 2 million clones, with 85% to 95% occurring only once. The sequenced sample consisted of naive CD8+ T cells sorted from blood. These receptors originate from a man aged 18 to 35 in good health. CDR3s include the opening cysteine and the closing phenylalanine or tryptophan. The size of a clone is reported for some rows only, either as once, few or many, or as a class for expanded clones.

CDR3aa: CASSQRQASNQPQHF
v_gene: TRBV4-1
abundance: NA
j_gene: TRBJ1-5

CDR3aa: CASSISGSTDTQYF
v_gene: TRBV6-5
abundance: NA
j_gene: TRBJ2-3

CDR3aa: CASSLSGTGSNQPQHF
v_gene: TRBV27
abundance: NA
j_gene: TRBJ1-5

CDR3aa: CASSQASFKGNYNSPLHF
v_gene: TRBV4-1
abundance: once
j_gene: TRBJ1-6

CDR3aa: CASSITGDGYTF
v_gene: TRBV19
abundance: NA
j_gene: TRBJ1-2

CDR3aa: CASSEAPGSYNEQFF
v_gene: TRBV6-1
abundance: NA
j_gene: TRBJ2-1

CDR3aa: CASSFAGGQETQYF
v_gene: TRBV27
abundance: NA
j_gene: TRBJ2-5

CDR3aa: CASSREYDPDVISGELFF
v_gene: TRBV7-9
abundance: NA
j_gene: TRBJ2-2

CDR3aa: CASSPDSRTQYF
v_gene: TRBV9
abundance: NA
j_gene: TRBJ2-3

CDR3aa: CASSVNTGFGGIDGYTF
v_gene: TRBV9
abundance: NA
j_gene: TRBJ1-2

CDR3aa: CASSPSTGSAYWQYF
v_gene: TRBV7-9
abundance: NA
j_gene: TRBJ2-7

CDR3aa: CASSVKGFTEAFF
v_gene: TRBV25-1
abundance: NA
j_gene: TRBJ1-1

CDR3aa: CASSQAVGHPSDTEAFF
v_gene: TRBV4-1
abundance: once
j_gene: TRBJ1-1

CDR3aa: CASSWGNQPQHF
v_gene: TRBV5-6
abundance: NA
j_gene: TRBJ1-5

CDR3aa: CASSLTGHQPYEQYF
v_gene: TRBV5-5
abundance: NA
j_gene: TRBJ2-7

CDR3aa: CASSSWGPEETQYF
v_gene: TRBV7-9
abundance: NA
j_gene: TRBJ2-5

CDR3aa: CASSPARTTYEQYF
v_gene: TRBV7-8
abundance: NA
j_gene: TRBJ2-7

CDR3aa: CASSSASGTSQQETQYF
v_gene: TRBV7-8
abundance: NA
j_gene: TRBJ2-5

CDR3aa: CASSLVAGGRRSYNEQFF
v_gene: TRBV27
abundance: NA
j_gene: TRBJ2-1

CDR3aa: CASSIGGREQYF
v_gene: TRBV19
abundance: NA
j_gene: TRBJ2-7

CDR3aa: CASSFSRVTEAFF
v_gene: TRBV28
abundance: NA
j_gene: TRBJ1-1

CDR3aa: CASSLVAGAFGEQYF
v_gene: TRBV11-2
abundance: NA
j_gene: TRBJ2-7

CDR3aa: CSVSGSSYEQYF
v_gene: TRBV29-1
abundance: NA
j_gene: TRBJ2-7

CDR3aa: CASSQQGSETQYF
v_gene: TRBV5-4
abundance: NA
j_gene: TRBJ2-5

CDR3aa: CASSDVRTGPYEQYF
v_gene: TRBV2
abundance: NA
j_gene: TRBJ2-7

CDR3aa: CASSEAGTYNQPQHF
v_gene: TRBV2
abundance: NA
j_gene: TRBJ1-5

CDR3aa: CASGFLAGGDEQYF
v_gene: TRBV4-1
abundance: NA
j_gene: TRBJ2-7

CDR3aa: CASSEGGLAGVYEQYF
v_gene: TRBV9
abundance: NA
j_gene: TRBJ2-7

CDR3aa: CASSEGTGGPYEQYF
v_gene: TRBV4-1
abundance: NA
j_gene: TRBJ2-7

CDR3aa: CASSQDAGPYEQYF
v_gene: TRBV4-1
abundance: NA
j_gene: TRBJ2-7

CDR3aa: CASGTESYEQYF
v_gene: TRBV2
abundance: NA
j_gene: TRBJ2-7

CDR3aa: CASSYSDPSSYEQYF
v_gene: TRBV6-6
abundance: NA
j_gene: TRBJ2-7

CDR3aa: CASSLSRDGGYTF
v_gene: TRBV28
abundance: NA
j_gene: TRBJ1-2

CDR3aa: CASSPQGWNQPQHF
v_gene: TRBV28
abundance: NA
j_gene: TRBJ1-5

CDR3aa: CASSQGGVAYTEAFF
v_gene: TRBV4-1
abundance: NA
j_gene: TRBJ1-1

CDR3aa: CASSPRQEQYF
v_gene: TRBV5-4
abundance: NA
j_gene: TRBJ2-7

CDR3aa: CASLGEAGEQYF
v_gene: TRBV11-2
abundance: NA
j_gene: TRBJ2-7

CDR3aa: CASSSEQIGYEQYF
v_gene: TRBV6-5
abundance: NA
j_gene: TRBJ2-7

CDR3aa: CASSPSGGLRTEAFF
v_gene: TRBV7-9
abundance: NA
j_gene: TRBJ1-1

CDR3aa: CATSMGLAAYEQYF
v_gene: TRBV15
abundance: NA
j_gene: TRBJ2-7